This T cell receptor (beta chain) was captured in a study of blood T cell repertoires in COVID-19. Study information: Whether acute or convalescent, the COVID-19 samples came from the United States, Italy and Spain. The cDNA or gDNA used as material had been derived from T cells, B-cell-depleted T cells, or PBMCs.

A word on this clone: At one boundary the junction diverges from the germline segment, which might be a read error.

The table came from immunoSEQ multiplex PCR; TCRdb's copy has only in-frame clones and leaves some out. The sample consists of tens of thousands of clones, about four fifths of them appearing once. The CDR3 extends over 15 amino acids. Germline V gives CDR1 SGDLS, CDR2 YYNGEE. Sequenced input: peripheral blood. This chain joins TRBV9 and TRBJ2-1; 8 bases map to TRBD1. This TCR was sampled from a woman of 80 years or more with active or convalescent COVID-19. CDR3 region: CASRVGSGQDNEQFF. CDR3 DNA sequence: TGTGCCAGCAGAGTAGGGTCGGGACAGGATAATGAGCAGTTCTTC.